This T cell receptor (beta chain) was documented in a study of blood T cell repertoires in COVID-19. Method: immunoSEQ multiplex PCR; TCRdb's copy keeps in-frame clones and lacks some. Among about 490,000 clones listed, approximately 83% were seen once. Germline V gives CDR1 SGHTA, CDR2 FQGTGA. The V gene end was trimmed by 5 bases and the J gene end by 0 bases; junction bases not matched to a gene: 2. CDR3 length: 16 amino acids. The origin of this receptor is a human donor in a cohort sampled during active COVID-19. This chain connects TRBV7-3 to TRBJ2-1; 12 bases line up with TRBD2. Sequenced sample: peripheral blood. This CDR3 is CASSPTSGSSYNEQFF. CDR3 DNA: TGTGCCAGCAGCCCGACTAGCGGGAGCTCCTACAATGAGCAGTTCTTC.